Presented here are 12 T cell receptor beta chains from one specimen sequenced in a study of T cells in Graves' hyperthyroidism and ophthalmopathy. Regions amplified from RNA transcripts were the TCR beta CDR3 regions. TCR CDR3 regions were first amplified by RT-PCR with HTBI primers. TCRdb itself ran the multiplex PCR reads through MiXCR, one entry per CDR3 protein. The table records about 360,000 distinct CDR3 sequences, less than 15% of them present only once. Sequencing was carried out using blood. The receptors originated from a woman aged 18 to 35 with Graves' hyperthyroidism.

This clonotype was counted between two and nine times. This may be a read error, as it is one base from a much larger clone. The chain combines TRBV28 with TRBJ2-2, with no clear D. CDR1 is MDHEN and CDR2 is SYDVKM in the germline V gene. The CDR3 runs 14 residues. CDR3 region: CTSSLGTNTGELFF. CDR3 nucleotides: TGTACCAGCAGTTTAGGGACGAACACCGGGGAGCTGTTTTTT.

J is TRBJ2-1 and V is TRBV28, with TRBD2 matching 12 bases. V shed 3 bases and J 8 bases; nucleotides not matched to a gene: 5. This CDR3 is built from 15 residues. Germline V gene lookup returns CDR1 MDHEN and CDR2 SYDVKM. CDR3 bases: TGTGCCAGCAGTTTGTCTAGCGGGAGGGTTCATGAGCAGTTCTTC. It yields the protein CASSLSSGRVHEQFF.

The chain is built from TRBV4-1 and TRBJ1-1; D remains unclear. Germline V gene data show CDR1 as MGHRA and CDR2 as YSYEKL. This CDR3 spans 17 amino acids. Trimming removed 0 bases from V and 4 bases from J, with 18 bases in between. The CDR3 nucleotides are TGCGCCAGCAGCCAAGAAAAGAGGAGGATATTGAGCACTGAAGCTTTCTTT. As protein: CASSQEKRRILSTEAFF.

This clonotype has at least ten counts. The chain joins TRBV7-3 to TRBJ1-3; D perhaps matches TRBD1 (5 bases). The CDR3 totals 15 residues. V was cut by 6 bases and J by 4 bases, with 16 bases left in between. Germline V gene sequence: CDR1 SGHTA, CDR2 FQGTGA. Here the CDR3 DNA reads TGTGCCAGCAGTCCCACAGGCTCTGTAGGAAACACCATATATTTT. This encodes CASSPTGSVGNTIYF.

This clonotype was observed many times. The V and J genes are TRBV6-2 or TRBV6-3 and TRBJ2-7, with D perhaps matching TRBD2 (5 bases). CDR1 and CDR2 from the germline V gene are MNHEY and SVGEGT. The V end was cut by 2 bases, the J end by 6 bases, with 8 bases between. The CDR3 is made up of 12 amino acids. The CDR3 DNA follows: TGTGCCAGCAGTTACGGGAGCTTCGAGCAGTACTTC. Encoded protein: CASSYGSFEQYF.

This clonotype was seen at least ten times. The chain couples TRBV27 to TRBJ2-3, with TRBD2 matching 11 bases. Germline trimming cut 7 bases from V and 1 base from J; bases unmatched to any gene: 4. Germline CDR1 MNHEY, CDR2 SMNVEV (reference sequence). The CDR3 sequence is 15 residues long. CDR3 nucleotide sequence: TGTGCCAGCAAAGTACTAGCGGGAGGCACAGATACGCAGTATTTT. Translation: CASKVLAGGTDTQYF.

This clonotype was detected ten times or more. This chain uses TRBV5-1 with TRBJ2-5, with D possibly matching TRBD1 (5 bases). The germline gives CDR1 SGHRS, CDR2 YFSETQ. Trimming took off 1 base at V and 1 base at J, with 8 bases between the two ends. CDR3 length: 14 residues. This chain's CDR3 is CASSLQGTQETQYF. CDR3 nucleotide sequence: TGCGCCAGCAGCTTGCAGGGAACCCAAGAGACCCAGTACTTC.

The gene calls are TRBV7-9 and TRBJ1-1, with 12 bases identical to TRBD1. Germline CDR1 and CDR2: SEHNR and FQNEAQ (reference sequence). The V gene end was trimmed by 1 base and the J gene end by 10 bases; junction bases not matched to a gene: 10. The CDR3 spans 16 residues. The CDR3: CASSLGGTGGISGAFF. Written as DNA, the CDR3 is TGTGCCAGCAGCTTAGGGGGGACAGGGGGCATTAGTGGAGCTTTCTTT.

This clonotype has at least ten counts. The CDR3 nucleotides are TGCAGTGCTAGCGGGAAGACGCAGTATTTT. It codes for CSASGKTQYF. The chain links TRBV20-1 to TRBJ2-3; D is perhaps TRBD2 (5 bases). Germline CDR1 DFQATT, CDR2 SNEGSKA (reference sequence). V was cut by 3 bases and J by 9 bases, with 7 bases left in between. The CDR3 loop spans 10 amino acids.

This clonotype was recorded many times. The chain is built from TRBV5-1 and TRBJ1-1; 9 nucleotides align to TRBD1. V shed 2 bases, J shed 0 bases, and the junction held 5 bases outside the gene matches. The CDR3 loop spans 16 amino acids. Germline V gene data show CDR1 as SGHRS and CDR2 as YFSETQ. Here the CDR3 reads CASSLGQGLLNTEAFF. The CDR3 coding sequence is TGCGCCAGCAGCTTAGGACAGGGGCTTTTGAACACTGAAGCTTTCTTT.

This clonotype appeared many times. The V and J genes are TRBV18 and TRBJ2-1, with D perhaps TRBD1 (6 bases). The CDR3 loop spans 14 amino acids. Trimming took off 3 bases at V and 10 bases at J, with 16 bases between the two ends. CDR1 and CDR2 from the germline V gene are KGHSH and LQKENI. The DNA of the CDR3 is TGTGCCAGCTCACCTCGGGACACGGGCGGAGAGCAGTTCTTC. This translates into CASSPRDTGGEQFF.

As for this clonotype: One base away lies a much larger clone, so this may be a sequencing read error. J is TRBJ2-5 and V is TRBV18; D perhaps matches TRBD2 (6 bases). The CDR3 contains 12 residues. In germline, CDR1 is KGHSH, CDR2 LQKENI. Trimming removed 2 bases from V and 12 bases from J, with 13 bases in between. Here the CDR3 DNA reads TGTGCCAGCTCACCAACGGGAGAGTCGAAGTACTTC. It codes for CASSPTGESKYF.